A selection of T cell receptor beta chains follows, all from one sample in a study of T cell responses to AZD1222 COVID-19 vaccine. Here immunoSEQ multiplex PCR was the method, and the copy in TCRdb shows in-frame clones only, minus some. This sample yields approximately 130,000 clones, of which 90% to 95% are seen a single time; about 3% belongs to the top ten. This sample comprised peripheral blood, obtained on day 0 of AZD1222 vaccination. These receptors all stem from an adult in good health. Each CDR3 is given with its conserved first and last residue. D genes are given only for firm matches. Clone size is given for some rows only: seen once, a few or many times, or a class if the clone is expanded.

J,V,D,size,CDR3,DNA
TRBJ1-2,TRBV9,NA,NA,CASSVEAGLRTYGYTF,TGTGCCAGCAGCGTAGAGGCGGGACTCCGAACCTATGGCTACACCTTC
TRBJ1-2,TRBV19,TRBD1,NA,CASSVPTGVGTF,TGTGCCAGTAGTGTCCCGACAGGGGTTGGCACCTTC
TRBJ2-7,TRBV10-3,NA,NA,CAISDRDGLYEQYF,TGTGCCATCAGTGACCGGGACGGACTCTACGAGCAGTACTTC
TRBJ2-7,TRBV4-3,NA,NA,CASSPGPSAYEQYF,TGCGCCAGCAGCCCAGGGCCTTCGGCCTACGAGCAGTACTTC
TRBJ2-2,TRBV6-2/TRBV6-3,NA,NA,CASSYIGELFF,TGTGCCAGCAGTTACATTGGGGAGCTGTTTTTT
TRBJ2-2,TRBV2,TRBD2,NA,CASGPSGSRNTGELFF,TGTGCCAGCGGGCCTAGCGGGTCAAGAAACACCGGGGAGCTGTTTTTT
TRBJ2-5,TRBV10-3,NA,NA,CAIRERKGETQYF,TGTGCCATCAGGGAGCGGAAGGGAGAGACCCAGTACTTC
TRBJ2-7,TRBV15,TRBD1,NA,CATTTERGLEQYF,TGTGCCACCACGACGGAGAGGGGGCTCGAGCAGTACTTC
TRBJ2-1,TRBV7-9,NA,NA,CATNKNHNEQFF,TGTGCCACCAACAAAAACCACAATGAGCAGTTCTTC
TRBJ2-1,TRBV28,NA,NA,CASSFAGEVENEQFF,TGTGCCAGCAGTTTTGCAGGCGAGGTAGAGAATGAGCAGTTCTTC
TRBJ1-2,TRBV6-2/TRBV6-3,NA,NA,CASSRTADPYGYTF,TGTGCCAGCAGCCGGACAGCAGATCCGTATGGCTACACCTTC
TRBJ1-6,TRBV2,TRBD1,NA,CASSEMGQGHSPLHF,TGTGCCAGCAGTGAAATGGGACAGGGCCATTCACCCCTCCACTTT
TRBJ2-1,TRBV7-3,NA,NA,CASSLGGKYNEQFF,TGTGCCAGCAGCTTAGGGGGGAAATACAATGAGCAGTTCTTC
TRBJ2-1,TRBV4-1,NA,NA,CASSQDPAYNEQFF,TGCGCCAGCAGCCAAGACCCGGCCTACAATGAGCAGTTCTTC
TRBJ2-7,TRBV7-6,NA,NA,CASSLAALREQYF,TGTGCCAGCAGCTTGGCAGCGCTCAGGGAGCAGTACTTC
TRBJ1-3,TRBV9,NA,NA,CASSPRGGVFHTIYF,TGTGCCAGCAGCCCCCGAGGGGGTGTGTTTCACACCATATATTTT
TRBJ1-1,TRBV4-1,NA,NA,CASSQANGGGSVEAFF,TGCGCCAGCAGCCAAGCGAACGGGGGGGGTTCGGTTGAAGCTTTCTTT
TRBJ2-5,TRBV5-1,TRBD2,NA,CASSTGTSGNQETQYF,TGCGCCAGCAGCACCGGGACTAGCGGGAATCAAGAGACCCAGTACTTC
TRBJ1-1,TRBV6-5,NA,NA,CASSYVRGNTEAFF,TGTGCCAGCAGTTACGTGAGGGGGAACACTGAAGCTTTCTTT
TRBJ2-7,TRBV4-1,TRBD1,NA,CASSPIPGQALEQYF,TGCGCCAGCAGCCCGATCCCGGGACAGGCCCTCGAGCAGTACTTC
TRBJ2-7,TRBV9,TRBD1,NA,CASSAAPTGREQYF,TGTGCCAGCAGCGCGGCCCCGACAGGGCGCGAGCAGTACTTC
TRBJ1-3,TRBV19,TRBD1,NA,CASNRGGTGNTIYF,TGTGCCAGTAACCGAGGGGGCACTGGAAACACCATATATTTT
TRBJ1-6,TRBV25-1,NA,NA,CASSEWQSNSPLHF,TGTGCCAGCAGTGAATGGCAGAGTAATTCACCCCTCCACTTT
TRBJ2-7,TRBV27,NA,NA,CASSLYGYEQYF,TGTGCCAGCAGTTTATATGGCTACGAGCAGTACTTC
TRBJ1-4,TRBV7-6,NA,NA,CASSRDTSTNEKLFF,TGTGCCAGCAGCCGGGACACATCAACTAATGAAAAACTGTTTTTT
TRBJ2-7,TRBV19,NA,NA,CASSILYPGGSGEQYF,TGTGCCAGTAGTATTTTGTACCCCGGGGGCTCGGGCGAGCAGTACTTC
TRBJ1-2,TRBV23-1,NA,NA,CASSLFGTVSGYTF,TGCGCCAGCAGTCTCTTTGGGACGGTAAGTGGCTACACCTTC
TRBJ1-5,TRBV28,NA,NA,CASTLGGYSNQPQHF,TGTGCCAGCACCCTTGGGGGTTATAGCAATCAGCCCCAGCATTTT
TRBJ2-7,TRBV10-3,NA,NA,CAISGVGGHVPSYEQYF,TGTGCCATCAGTGGCGTAGGGGGTCATGTGCCCTCCTACGAGCAGTACTTC
TRBJ2-7,TRBV2,TRBD1,NA,CASRPGGYEQYF,TGTGCCAGCAGGCCAGGGGGCTACGAGCAGTACTTC
TRBJ1-6,TRBV18,TRBD1,NA,CASSPAGTGYNSPLHF,TGTGCCAGCTCACCCGCCGGGACAGGGTACAATTCACCCCTCCACTTT
TRBJ2-5,TRBV10-3,TRBD2,NA,CAISETSGRATETQYF,TGTGCCATCAGTGAAACTAGCGGGAGGGCGACAGAGACCCAGTACTTC
TRBJ1-1,TRBV27,NA,NA,CASGIPGYRAFF,TGTGCCAGCGGGATCCCGGGATATCGGGCTTTCTTT
TRBJ1-2,TRBV7-2,NA,NA,CASSPREGGYGYTF,TGTGCCAGCAGCCCCCGGGAGGGAGGATATGGCTACACCTTC
TRBJ1-2,TRBV14,NA,NA,CASSQEIAQIYGYTF,TGTGCCAGCAGCCAAGAAATAGCGCAGATCTATGGCTACACCTTC
TRBJ2-7,TRBV7-2,TRBD2,NA,CASSATSGSRGEQYF,TGTGCCAGCAGCGCCACTAGCGGGAGTCGGGGCGAGCAGTACTTC
TRBJ1-5,TRBV19,NA,once,CASSMAGDGGQPQHF,TGTGCCAGTAGTATGGCGGGGGACGGTGGACAGCCCCAGCATTTT
TRBJ1-6,TRBV19,NA,once,CASSTDGGGRSNSPLHF,TGTGCCAGTAGTACAGACGGTGGGGGACGGTCAAATTCACCCCTCCACTTT
TRBJ1-2,TRBV12-3/TRBV12-4,NA,NA,CASSSRSGDGYTF,TGTGCCAGCAGTTCACGCAGCGGCGATGGCTACACCTTC
TRBJ2-5,TRBV5-4,NA,NA,CASRTMGGAGETQYF,TGTGCCAGCAGAACTATGGGGGGGGCGGGAGAGACCCAGTACTTC
TRBJ1-6,TRBV18,NA,NA,CASSARTVSSYNSPLHF,TGTGCCAGCTCAGCACGGACAGTCAGCTCCTATAATTCACCCCTCCACTTT
TRBJ2-2,TRBV7-2,NA,NA,CASSSQAPGELFF,TGTGCCAGCAGCTCTCAGGCCCCCGGGGAGCTGTTTTTT
TRBJ1-5,TRBV4-3,NA,NA,CASSPHVGPWPQHF,TGCGCCAGCAGCCCCCATGTCGGCCCATGGCCCCAGCATTTT
TRBJ2-1,TRBV5-1,NA,once,CASSLAGGWGYNEQFF,TGCGCCAGCAGCTTGGCGGGCGGATGGGGCTACAATGAGCAGTTCTTC
TRBJ1-2,TRBV10-3,NA,NA,CAISERASYGYGYTF,TGTGCCATCAGTGAACGGGCGAGTTACGGCTATGGCTACACCTTC
TRBJ1-4,TRBV19,NA,NA,CASAGTVEKLFF,TGTGCCAGCGCCGGGACTGTTGAAAAACTGTTTTTT